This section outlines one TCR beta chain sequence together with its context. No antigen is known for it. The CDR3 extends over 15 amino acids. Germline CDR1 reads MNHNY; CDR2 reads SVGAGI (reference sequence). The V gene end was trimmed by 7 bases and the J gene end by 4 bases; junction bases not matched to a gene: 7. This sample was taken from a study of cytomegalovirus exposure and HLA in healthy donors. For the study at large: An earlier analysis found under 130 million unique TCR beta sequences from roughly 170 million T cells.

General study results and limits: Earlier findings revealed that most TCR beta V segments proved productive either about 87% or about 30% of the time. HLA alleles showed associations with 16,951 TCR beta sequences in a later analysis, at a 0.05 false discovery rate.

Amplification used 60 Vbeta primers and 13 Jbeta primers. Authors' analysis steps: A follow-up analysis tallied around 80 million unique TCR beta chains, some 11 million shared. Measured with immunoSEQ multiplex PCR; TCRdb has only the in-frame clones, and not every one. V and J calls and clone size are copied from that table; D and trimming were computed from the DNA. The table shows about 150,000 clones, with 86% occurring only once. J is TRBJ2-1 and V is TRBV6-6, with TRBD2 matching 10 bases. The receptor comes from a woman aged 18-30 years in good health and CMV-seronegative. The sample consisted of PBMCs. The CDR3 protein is CASIQAGGRYNEQFF. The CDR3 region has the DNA TGTGCCAGCATTCAAGCGGGAGGGAGATACAATGAGCAGTTCTTC.